The next 18 T cell receptor beta chains were all read from a single sample in a study of blood T cells in healthy people across ages. Alongside a J-beta primer mix, a sample-barcoded 5' primer served in a second PCR lasting about 7 to 12 cycles. One entry per CDR3 protein results from TCRdb running MiXCR on the 5' RACE reads. The sample records around 710,000 distinct CDR3 sequences, 40% to 45% being singletons. Sequenced material: blood. Receptor source: a woman aged 55 to 70 in good health.

This clonotype was seen a few times. The chain combines TRBV9 with TRBJ2-3; D remains unclear. Germline V lookup: CDR1 SGDLS, CDR2 YYNGEE. Trimming shortened V by 1 base and J by 0 bases, and 12 bases separated the two germline ends. The CDR3 totals 16 residues. The CDR3 DNA is TGTGCCAGCAGCGTAAGTCCGGAATTTAGCACAGATACGCAGTATTTT. It is translated as CASSVSPEFSTDTQYF.

A word on this clonotype: A read error is possible here, since a much larger clone lies one base away. The genes are TRBV24-1 and TRBJ2-5, with no clear D. V was pared by 4 bases and J by 11 bases, with 13 bases between. CDR3 size: 12 residues. Germline V gene lookup returns CDR1 KGHDR and CDR2 SFDVKD. DNA for the CDR3: TGTGCCACCAGTGAAGGACCGCCTGAGCAGTACTTC. It translates to CATSEGPPEQYF.

The chain couples TRBV7-2 to TRBJ2-3; tentatively, D is TRBD1 or TRBD2 (5 bases each). Germline V CDR1 and CDR2: SGHTA, FQGNSA. The CDR3 is made up of 14 amino acids. Trimming cost V 3 bases and J 2 bases, with 9 bases left between them. CDR3 amino acids: CASSFLGDTDTQYF. DNA of the CDR3: TGTGCCAGCAGCTTCTTGGGGGACACAGATACGCAGTATTTT.

The count of this clonotype is one. The chain couples TRBV7-2 to TRBJ2-7; a weak D match, TRBD2 (5 bases). V lost 5 bases and J lost 0, with 14 bases in between. The germline CDR1 and CDR2 sequences are SGHTA and FQGNSA. This CDR3 comprises 15 residues. The CDR3 spells CASSRDPGYSYEQYF. DNA for the CDR3: TGTGCCAGCAGCCGAGACCCGGGGTACTCCTACGAGCAGTACTTC.

With regard to this clonotype: This may be a read error: a much more frequent sequence differs by one nucleotide. The CDR3 loop is CASSWGVAEGEYF. CDR3 in DNA: TGTGCCAGCAGTTGGGGGGTTGCGGAAGGGGAGTACTTC. The rearrangement uses TRBV12-3 or TRBV12-4 and TRBJ2-5, with D possibly matching TRBD2 (6 bases). The CDR3 sequence is 13 residues long. V was trimmed by 4 bases and J by 12 bases, leaving 18 bases between them.

Remarks on this clonotype: This may be a read error, as it is one base from a much larger clone. CDR3 region: CSVADGLAKNVQYF. The CDR3 nucleotides read TGCAGCGTTGCTGACGGACTAGCCAAAAACGTTCAGTACTTC. V usage is TRBV29-1 and J usage is TRBJ2-4, with 8 bases identical to TRBD2. Germline V CDR1 and CDR2: SQVTM, ANQGSEA. This CDR3 contains 14 residues.

This clonotype occurred many times. Given a much more abundant clone one base away, this may be a read error. V is TRBV12-3 or TRBV12-4 and J is TRBJ2-7; perhaps D is TRBD1 or TRBD2 (5 bases each). Deletions cut 6 bases from V and 7 bases from J, with 10 bases between. The CDR3 contains 11 residues. CDR3 in DNA: TGTGCCAGCAGCCCAGGGAGTGAGCAGTACTTC. Its protein product is CASSPGSEQYF.

The rearrangement links TRBV6-6 to TRBJ2-1, with D possibly matching TRBD2 (7 bases). Deletions cut 7 bases from V and 2 bases from J, with 15 bases between. The V gene's germline CDR1 is MNHNY and CDR2 SVGAGI (reference sequence). This CDR3 comprises 15 residues. The CDR3 region is CASTIGGGAYNEQFF. The CDR3 nucleotides are TGTGCCAGCACCATAGGGGGGGGCGCCTACAATGAGCAGTTCTTC.

This clonotype was seen a handful of times. The genes are TRBV7-2 and TRBJ2-5; D may be TRBD2 (5 bases). V was trimmed by 4 bases and J by 3 bases, leaving 9 bases between them. The CDR3 consists of 13 residues. The germline V gene encodes CDR1 SGHTA and CDR2 FQGNSA. The CDR3 DNA sequence: TGTGCCAGCAGCTCCGGGATAAAAGAGACCCAGTACTTC. The encoded protein is CASSSGIKETQYF.

The chain recombines TRBV24-1 with TRBJ2-1; the D gene is possibly TRBD1 (8 bases). V was cut by 3 bases and J by 2 bases, with 16 bases left in between. The V gene's germline CDR1 is KGHDR and CDR2 SFDVKD. The CDR3 has 17 residues. The CDR3 sequence: CATSDITGGEAYNEQFF. The DNA of the CDR3 is TGTGCCACCAGTGATATCACAGGGGGGGAGGCCTACAATGAGCAGTTCTTC.

Points on this clonotype: A much larger clone lies one base from this, so it may be a read error. The chain recombines TRBV6-1 with TRBJ1-5; weak D call: TRBD1 (6 bases). CDR1 is MNHNS and CDR2 is SASEGT in the germline V gene. Trimming cost V 9 bases and J 4 bases, with 16 bases left between them. CDR3 size: 14 residues. The CDR3 is CARRVDRPNQPQHF. Written as DNA, the CDR3 is TGTGCCAGAAGAGTAGACAGGCCAAATCAGCCCCAGCATTTT.

This sequence joins TRBV6-2 or TRBV6-3 and TRBJ2-5; D tentatively fits TRBD1 or TRBD2 (5 bases each). The CDR3 sequence is 13 residues long. Trimming stripped 6 bases from V and 8 bases from J, with 16 bases between. Germline V lookup: CDR1 MNHEY, CDR2 SVGEGT. In DNA form, the CDR3 reads TGTGCCAGCAGAGAGGGGCCCGTCGAAACCCAGTACTTC. Translating gives CASREGPVETQYF.

This clonotype was seen a handful of times. The CDR3 nucleotides are TGTGCCAGCAGTGACCGGACAGGGGCTTTTGAAGCTTTCTTT. Protein sequence: CASSDRTGAFEAFF. The gene calls are TRBV2 and TRBJ1-1; TRBD1 matches at 9 bases. The CDR3 extends over 14 amino acids. J was trimmed by 7 bases and V by 3 bases; bases with no gene match: 6. The germline gives CDR1 SNHLY, CDR2 FYNNEI.

The table lists this clonotype with a few counts. The CDR3 sequence: CASRRTPTDEQYF. CDR3 coding DNA: TGTGCCAGCCGACGGACTCCGACAGACGAGCAGTACTTC. The V and J genes are TRBV6-4 and TRBJ2-7; perhaps D is TRBD1 or TRBD2 (5 bases each). The CDR3 totals 13 residues. V shed 8 bases and J shed 5 bases, with 16 bases lying between them. Germline values: CDR1 MRHNA, CDR2 SNTAGT.

In regard to this clonotype: A much larger clonotype is one base distant, so this may be a read error. The chain has TRBV7-2 and TRBJ2-1; TRBD2 is a possible D gene (5 bases). The CDR3 runs 12 residues. The germline CDR1 and CDR2 sequences are SGHTA and FQGNSA. The CDR3 sequence is CAGSLASSLKFF. DNA for the CDR3: TGTGCCGGCAGCTTAGCATCTAGCCTGAAGTTCTTC.

The chain couples TRBV7-2 to TRBJ2-3; weak D call: TRBD2 (6 bases). V was clipped by 6 bases and J by 2 bases, with 12 bases between them. This CDR3 spans 14 amino acids. CDR1 is SGHTA, CDR2 FQGNSA, per germline. CDR3 sequence: CASRTREYTDTQYF. The CDR3 DNA is TGTGCCAGCAGGACACGGGAGTACACAGATACGCAGTATTTT.

This clonotype appeared many times. The rearrangement links TRBV7-3 to TRBJ2-1, with 9 bases lining up with TRBD2. The J segment lost 2 bases and the V segment lost 5 bases, leaving 7 bases of the junction unmatched. Germline lookup yields CDR1 SGHTA and CDR2 FQGTGA. This CDR3 has 16 amino acids. The CDR3 region is CASSPEASGAYNEQFF. CDR3 DNA sequence: TGTGCCAGCAGCCCAGAGGCTAGCGGGGCCTACAATGAGCAGTTCTTC.

The count of this clonotype is one. CDR3 sequence: CASIFSQGEQYF. The DNA for the CDR3 is TGTGCCAGCATCTTTAGTCAGGGTGAGCAGTACTTC. The chain recombines TRBV7-2 with TRBJ2-5; TRBD1 is a possible D gene (5 bases). Germline lookup yields CDR1 SGHTA and CDR2 FQGNSA. The CDR3 is made up of 12 amino acids. The germline V and J ends were trimmed by 7 bases and 11 bases, with 17 bases remaining between them.